The rows below give T cell receptor beta chains drawn from one sample of a study of response to subunit inactivated influenza vaccine. One entry per CDR3 protein results from TCRdb running MiXCR on the RT-PCR reads. The sample gives around 530,000 distinct CDR3 sequences, approximately 17% of which show up once; around 3% is in the top ten. The source material was CD4+ T cells sorted from PBMCs, sampled 23 months after vaccination. Every receptor here comes from a man between 50 and 75 years old who received an inactivated influenza vaccine. Each CDR3 is given without its conserved first and last residue. A D gene is named only where the DNA matches it firmly.

V,D,J,CDR3
TRBV12-3/TRBV12-4,NA,TRBJ1-1,ASSFGGAGTEAF
TRBV5-1,TRBD1,TRBJ1-2,ASSQGQGIYGYT
TRBV29-1,TRBD2,TRBJ2-5,SVEWVEVTSGRAGGETQY
TRBV29-1,NA,TRBJ1-1,SVVSGAGYTEAF
TRBV29-1,NA,TRBJ2-5,SVVALVQETQY
TRBV7-2,TRBD1,TRBJ2-2,ASVGTGPTGELF
TRBV20-1,NA,TRBJ2-7,SALHRTGDEQY
TRBV6-1,NA,TRBJ2-7,ASDRGRSSYEQY
TRBV20-1,NA,TRBJ2-7,SAFRTEWSYEQY
TRBV20-1,TRBD2,TRBJ2-7,SARSSKRLAASYEQY
TRBV20-1,NA,TRBJ2-2,SASGTGGGTGELF
TRBV6-1,TRBD1,TRBJ2-5,ASSRPGQGKMSQY
TRBV7-2,TRBD2,TRBJ2-7,ASSLGGLAGEDEQY
TRBV12-3/TRBV12-4,NA,TRBJ1-4,ASSGVGREKLF
TRBV7-8,NA,TRBJ1-5,ASSLAGGGPDQPQH
TRBV4-2,NA,TRBJ2-1,ASSRQGDEQF
TRBV28,NA,TRBJ2-1,ASSLGLEQF
TRBV5-1,TRBD1,TRBJ2-3,ASSLWGHSGQGGPDTQY
TRBV7-2,TRBD1,TRBJ1-6,ASSLGGQGIGSPLH
TRBV4-3,TRBD1,TRBJ2-4,ASGDRAKNIQY
TRBV4-1,NA,TRBJ2-1,ASSQRSATFSYNEQF
TRBV6-5,NA,TRBJ2-1,ASSFGQHNEQF
TRBV9,TRBD1,TRBJ1-5,ASSVGRGNQPQH
TRBV29-1,TRBD1,TRBJ2-7,SVEGSGTGGREQY
TRBV4-3,NA,TRBJ1-4,ASSQDLPGQLNNEKLF
TRBV4-3,NA,TRBJ2-3,ASSQDYPGISTDTQY
TRBV7-2,NA,TRBJ2-7,ASSFRDDGYEQY
TRBV29-1,NA,TRBJ2-7,SVDGERAYEQY
TRBV10-3,TRBD2,TRBJ2-3,AISETPAGGSTDTQY
TRBV7-2,TRBD1,TRBJ1-3,ASSARRMGQGIDTIY
TRBV7-2,NA,TRBJ2-5,ASSSPGAAVGTQY
TRBV5-1,TRBD2,TRBJ2-1,ASSNSGGSYNEQF
TRBV5-1,TRBD2,TRBJ2-7,ASSLNVAGYSYEQY
TRBV20-1,NA,TRBJ2-7,SARDMRVTSYEQY
TRBV20-1,NA,TRBJ2-3,SAIKRVTQY
TRBV21-1,NA,TRBJ1-3,ASRLETGNTIY
TRBV21-1,NA,TRBJ2-2,ASSTARGKSGELF
TRBV11-2,NA,TRBJ2-2,ASSSQVTGELF
TRBV20-1,NA,TRBJ2-2,SAGQNTGELF
TRBV5-1,NA,TRBJ2-2,ASSLAGANPNTGELF
TRBV28,NA,TRBJ2-5,ASRRGTQETQY
TRBV7-9,NA,TRBJ2-7,ASSPPSLVRGSNEQY
TRBV7-2,TRBD1,TRBJ1-3,ANSFHGTVPPNTIY
TRBV20-1,TRBD1,TRBJ2-7,SALGQHPYEQY
TRBV10-3,TRBD2,TRBJ2-1,AIRGLAGGNEQF